This T cell receptor beta chain originates from a study of blood T cell repertoires in COVID-19. Background on the study: Sources were T cells, B-cell-depleted T cells, or PBMCs; the material itself was cDNA or gDNA.

Authors' analysis steps: Cell counts per sample came from amplifying reference gene primers. Using immunoSEQ multiplex PCR, the repertoire was profiled, and TCRdb retains in-frame clones only, with some absent. V, J and clone size are taken as reported in that table, and D and trimming were inferred from the DNA itself. There are about 170,000 clones in the sample; less than 90% occur only once, and more than 14% lies in the top ten. Seattle-derived patients entered the study during active infection and were followed longitudinally. This clonotype originated in a woman aged 65 to 85 with COVID-19, enrolled during active disease. Sequenced: peripheral blood.

The CDR3, as DNA: TGTGCCAGCAGTCGCAGCTGGGGCCCTGGTGGTGATAACTATGGCTACACCTTC. Translating it yields CASSRSWGPGGDNYGYTF. V is TRBV3-1 (or the pseudogene TRBV3-2) and J is TRBJ1-2; D may be TRBD1 (5 bases). Germline V gene sequence: CDR1 LGHDT, CDR2 YNNKEL (reference sequence). Trimming took off 6 bases at V and 1 base at J, with 24 bases between the two ends. The CDR3 extends over 18 amino acids.